The present T cell receptor (beta chain) was sequenced within a study of memory CD4+ T cells and cytomegalovirus serostatus. Overall study findings and caveats: Each of 55 to 80 CMV-associated TCRbeta sequences occurred in one to five individuals.

The sort gate was single viable CD3+CD4+CD8-CD45RO+ cells for memory CD4+ T cells. Clones were read by immunoSEQ multiplex PCR, and TCRdb kept only the in-frame ones, dropping some. The data show roughly 45,000 clones, with roughly 79% seen just once and around 0.6% held by the top ten. A remark on this clone: Its matching antigen is unknown.

CDR3 length equals 12 residues. Deletions cut 5 bases from V and 4 bases from J, with 8 bases between. Germline V CDR1 and CDR2: MGHDK, SYGVNS. The chain joins TRBV25-1 to TRBJ1-1; D is unclear. Material for sequencing was memory CD4+ T cells from blood. The TCR was taken from an adult in good health and CMV-seronegative. Here the CDR3 reads CASSRMGTEAFF. The CDR3 DNA follows: TGTGCCAGCAGTAGGATGGGCACTGAAGCTTTCTTT.